A selection of T cell receptor beta chains follows, all from one sample in a study of cytomegalovirus exposure and HLA in healthy donors. The data were produced by immunoSEQ multiplex PCR, yet TCRdb's version contains in-frame clones alone and is incomplete. The table shows about 130,000 clones, with roughly 85% occurring only once. The sample comprised PBMCs. These receptors were collected from a man aged 40-50 years in good health and CMV-seropositive. Each CDR3 is given without its conserved first and last residue. The order of the fields is V gene, clone size, CDR3 protein. Only part of the rows carry a size: once, few, many, or a class if the clone is expanded.

TRBV5-1 | - | ASSQNSGSSYEQY
TRBV10-1 | few | ASSENQGSYEQY
TRBV9 | - | ASSVATSGRNTGELF
TRBV6-1 | - | ASRDPSGSTDTQY
TRBV25-1 | many | ASSDRTYEQY
TRBV30 | - | AWSFGAEKLF
TRBV5-1 | - | ASSFPGEETQY
TRBV7-7 | - | ASSPVGQGRQY
TRBV7-3 | - | ASSSAPTYEQY
TRBV6-6 | - | ASSYAKGGGIGEQY
TRBV12-5 | - | ASANFLGSNQPQH
TRBV13 | once | ASSLGPSGNYHEQY
TRBV9 | - | ASSDGTGGGYT
TRBV19 | - | ASTVLAGFNEQF
TRBV10-3 | - | AISESRYEQY
TRBV11-2 | - | ASSLGISGSIETQY
TRBV6-1 | - | ASSGTGDQPQH
TRBV9 | - | ASSVVSGGKIYEQY